These 16 T cell receptor beta chains were all obtained from the same sample, sequenced in a study of cytotoxic CD8 clonotypes in ibrutinib-treated CLL. TCRdb's copy holds only in-frame clones and misses some; the assay was immunoSEQ multiplex PCR. Here the sample spans approximately 140,000 clones, about 72% being singletons. The sequences come from PBMCs, collected after 12 months of ibrutinib treatment. The receptors shown here come from a human donor with chronic lymphocytic leukemia.

The rearrangement uses TRBV30 and TRBJ2-7; D remains unclear. V was trimmed by 5 bases and J by 0 bases, leaving 14 bases between them. Germline values: CDR1 GTSNPN, CDR2 SVGIG (reference sequence). The CDR3 contains 14 residues. The CDR3 sequence: CAWAWSLSSYEQYF. CDR3 coding DNA: TGTGCCTGGGCTTGGTCACTAAGCTCCTACGAGCAGTACTTC.

The chain couples TRBV28 to TRBJ2-7; 7 bases fit TRBD1. This CDR3 contains 15 residues. V shed 7 bases, J shed 6 bases, and the junction held 15 bases outside the gene matches. Germline CDR1 MDHEN, CDR2 SYDVKM. Written as DNA, the CDR3 is TGTGCCAGCATCCTCGACAGGGCCCAATGGGTCGAGCAGTACTTC. Amino acid sequence: CASILDRAQWVEQYF.

The chain links TRBV7-8 to TRBJ2-1; TRBD2 matches at 11 bases. The germline CDR1 and CDR2 sequences are SGHVS and FQNEAQ. V trimming: 1 base; J trimming: 1 base; junction bases outside the gene matches: 3. The CDR3 extends over 17 amino acids. The CDR3 region is CASSLGLAGRSYNEQFF. CDR3 DNA sequence: TGTGCCAGCAGCTTAGGACTAGCGGGGCGGTCCTACAATGAGCAGTTCTTC.

This chain uses TRBV10-3 with TRBJ1-6, with D uncertain. Germline V lookup: CDR1 ENHRY, CDR2 SYGVKD. CDR3 length: 14 amino acids. V was shortened by 8 bases and J by 5 bases, with 13 bases between the two germline ends. DNA for the CDR3: TGTGCCATCGGAGATGGGAGGGATAATTCACCCCTCCACTTT. This codes for CAIGDGRDNSPLHF.

The chain joins TRBV2 to TRBJ1-2, with D unresolved. The CDR3 has 12 amino acids. V lost 4 bases and J lost 5, with 8 bases in between. Germline assignment: CDR1 SNHLY and CDR2 FYNNEI. The CDR3 DNA sequence: TGTGCCAGCAGTGGAGGGCAGTATGGCTACACCTTC. Protein product: CASSGGQYGYTF.

This clone was recorded only once. The J gene is TRBJ1-1, the V gene TRBV25-1; D remains ambiguous. Germline loops: CDR1 MGHDK, CDR2 SYGVNS. Trimming removed 2 bases from V and 1 base from J, with 14 bases in between. The CDR3 length is 16 residues. For the CDR3, the DNA is TGTGCCAGCAGTGAAACCTTTATGGCAGGGAACACTGAAGCTTTCTTT. It encodes CASSETFMAGNTEAFF.

The rearrangement uses TRBV5-6 and TRBJ2-7; 12 bases are shared with TRBD1. The V gene end was trimmed by 1 base and the J gene end by 5 bases; junction bases not matched to a gene: 7. Per the germline V gene, CDR1 is SGHDT and CDR2 is YYEEEE. The CDR3 extends over 16 amino acids. The CDR3 protein is CASSLLGQGAVDEQYF. The CDR3 coding sequence is TGTGCCAGCAGCTTGTTGGGACAGGGGGCGGTAGACGAGCAGTACTTC.

The chain carries TRBV5-6 and TRBJ1-3, with TRBD1 as a possible D gene (5 bases). V lost 2 bases, J lost 5 bases, and 20 bases lay in between. Germline CDR1 is SGHDT and CDR2 is YYEEEE. CDR3 length: 17 residues. In DNA, the CDR3 is TGTGCCAGCAGCTTCAACCGGGGGGACTGGAGAAGAAACACCATATATTTT. It translates to CASSFNRGDWRRNTIYF.

This clone was seen only a few times. V gene TRBV6-5 combines with J gene TRBJ1-1; a weak D match, TRBD1 (6 bases). The CDR3 runs to 15 residues. With 6 bases removed from V and 0 bases from J, the gap between germline ends came to 14 bases. Germline CDR1 and CDR2: MNHEY and SVGAGI. In nucleotides, the CDR3 is TGTGCCAGCAGCCTACGGGGGCAGATGAACACTGAAGCTTTCTTT. Its translation is CASSLRGQMNTEAFF.

The chain is built from TRBV4-2 and TRBJ2-3; tentatively, D is TRBD2 (6 bases). This CDR3 contains 14 residues. The germline V and J ends were trimmed by 4 bases and 3 bases, with 11 bases remaining between them. Germline CDR1 LGHNA, CDR2 YNFKEQ. As DNA, the CDR3 is TGTGCCAGCAGCCCTTCGGGGGTAACAGATACGCAGTATTTT. It is translated as CASSPSGVTDTQYF.

This rearrangement joins TRBV28 to TRBJ2-3; weak D call: TRBD1 (6 bases). The CDR3 has 14 amino acids. CDR1 is MDHEN, CDR2 SYDVKM, per germline. Trimming cost V 2 bases and J 8 bases, with 14 bases left between them. CDR3 nucleotide sequence: TGTGCCAGCAGTTTAGGACAGCCAGGGACTACGCAGTATTTT. Translation: CASSLGQPGTTQYF.

This chain connects TRBV6-1 to TRBJ2-7; D perhaps matches TRBD2 (5 bases). Germline values: CDR1 MNHNS, CDR2 SASEGT. The V end was cut by 6 bases, the J end by 2 bases, with 8 bases between. CDR3 length equals 12 residues. DNA for the CDR3: TGTGCCAGCAGCCGGGGAGCCTACGAGCAGTACTTC. Translated, it gives CASSRGAYEQYF.

The chain couples TRBV4-3 to TRBJ1-4, with TRBD1 matching 7 bases. The germline V gene has CDR1 LGHNA and CDR2 YSLEER. The CDR3 is made up of 16 amino acids. Trimming removed 0 bases from V and 7 bases from J; junction bases left unmatched: 8. CDR3 in amino acids: CASSQDSSGGGEKLFF. CDR3 coding DNA: TGCGCCAGCAGCCAAGATTCTTCAGGGGGTGGTGAAAAACTGTTTTTT.

The CDR3 DNA follows: TGTGCCAGCAGTTACTCGACAGTACACGGCTACACCTTC. Translating it yields CASSYSTVHGYTF. V gene TRBV6-5 combines with J gene TRBJ1-2, with a weak D call TRBD1 (5 bases). The CDR3 sequence is 13 residues long. Trimming pared 0 bases from V and 8 bases from J, leaving 10 bases between. Germline V lookup: CDR1 MNHEY, CDR2 SVGAGI.

The rearrangement joins TRBV11-2 to TRBJ2-7; no definite D call. Trimming removed 3 bases from V and 4 bases from J, with 16 bases in between. The CDR3 is 15 amino acids. Germline V gene sequence: CDR1 SGHAT, CDR2 FQNNGV. The CDR3 DNA is TGTGCCAGCAGCTTTCAGTCCCAGTCCACTTACGAGCAGTACTTC. Encoded protein: CASSFQSQSTYEQYF.

This chain joins TRBV7-7 and TRBJ2-2; 9 nucleotides match TRBD1. The CDR3 sequence is 18 residues long. CDR1 and CDR2 from the germline V gene are SSHAT and FNYEAQ (reference sequence). The J segment lost 2 bases and the V segment lost 5 bases, leaving 12 bases of the junction unmatched. CDR3 DNA sequence: TGTGCCAGCAGCCCGACCCTTTTAACAGGGGGCAACACCGGGGAGCTGTTTTTT. Translation gives CASSPTLLTGGNTGELFF. Variable domain in full (rest from reference TRBV7-7 and TRBJ2-2): GAGVSQSPRYKVTKRGQDVTLRCDPISSHATLYWYQQALGQGPEFLTYFNYEAQPDKSGLPSDRFSAERPEGSISTLTIQRTEQRDSAMYRCASSPTLLTGGNTGELFFGEGSRLTVL.